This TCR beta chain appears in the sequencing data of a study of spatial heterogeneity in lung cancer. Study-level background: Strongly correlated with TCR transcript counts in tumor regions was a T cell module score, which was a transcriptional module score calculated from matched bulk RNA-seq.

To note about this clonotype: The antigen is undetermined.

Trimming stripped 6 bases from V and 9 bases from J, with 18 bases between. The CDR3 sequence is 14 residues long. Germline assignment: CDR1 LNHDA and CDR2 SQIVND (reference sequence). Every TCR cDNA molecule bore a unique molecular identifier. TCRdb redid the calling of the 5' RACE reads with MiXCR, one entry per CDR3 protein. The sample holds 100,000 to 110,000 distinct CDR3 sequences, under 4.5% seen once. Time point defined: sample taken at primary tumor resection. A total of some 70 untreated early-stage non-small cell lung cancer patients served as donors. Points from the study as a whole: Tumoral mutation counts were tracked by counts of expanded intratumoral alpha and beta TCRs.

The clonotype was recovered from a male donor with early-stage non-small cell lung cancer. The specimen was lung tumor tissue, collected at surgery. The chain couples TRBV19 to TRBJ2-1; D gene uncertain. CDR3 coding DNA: TGTGCCAGTAGGAGGTCCAAAGAAGAATTTGAGCAGTTCTTC. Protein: CASRRSKEEFEQFF.